These 18 T cell receptor beta chains came from one sample sequenced in a study of blood T cell repertoires in COVID-19. Produced via immunoSEQ multiplex PCR; TCRdb's table is partial and in-frame only. In the table there are 250,000 to 350,000 clones, approximately 91% of which are singletons. The sequenced material came from peripheral blood. These receptors were taken from a woman in her sixties with acute or convalescent COVID-19.

The chain is built from TRBV7-3 and TRBJ1-1; TRBD1 agrees at 10 bases. Per the germline V gene, CDR1 is SGHTA and CDR2 is FQGTGA. This CDR3 is built from 14 residues. The trim removed 5 bases at V and 4 bases at J, leaving 4 bases unmatched. This chain's CDR3 is CASSGQGGSTEAFF. In DNA form, the CDR3 reads TGTGCCAGCAGCGGACAGGGGGGGAGCACTGAAGCTTTCTTT.

The chain uses TRBV3-1 (or the pseudogene TRBV3-2) and TRBJ1-4, with 7 bases aligning to TRBD1. V shed 0 bases, J shed 8 bases, and the junction held 15 bases outside the gene matches. The length of the CDR3 is 18 residues. The germline V gene encodes CDR1 LGHDT and CDR2 YNNKEL (reference sequence). CDR3 DNA sequence: TGTGCCAGCAGCCAAGATAATTTCCCAGGGGGGCAAGGCGAAAAACTGTTTTTT. Amino acids: CASSQDNFPGGQGEKLFF.

V gene TRBV11-2 combines with J gene TRBJ2-5; TRBD2 aligns across 12 bases. Germline V gives CDR1 SGHAT, CDR2 FQNNGV. The CDR3 has 17 amino acids. V dropped 5 bases and J dropped 1; count of bases not matched to a gene: 8. DNA of the CDR3: TGTGCCAGCAGCCGGCTACTAGCGGGGGGATCCCAAGAGACCCAGTACTTC. Translated, it gives CASSRLLAGGSQETQYF.

The V call is TRBV11-2, the J call TRBJ2-3; D gene uncertain. The CDR3 is 15 residues long. V shed 1 base and J shed 0 bases, with 8 bases lying between them. Germline loops: CDR1 SGHAT, CDR2 FQNNGV. CDR3 residues: CASSLGSRSTDTQYF. The CDR3 region has the DNA TGTGCCAGCAGCTTAGGGTCCAGAAGCACAGATACGCAGTATTTT.

This chain links TRBV2 with TRBJ1-2, with 10 bases fitting TRBD1. J lost 8 bases, V lost 7 bases, and 7 bases had no gene match. From germline, CDR1 is SNHLY and CDR2 FYNNEI. This CDR3 spans 13 amino acids. The CDR3 protein is CASMRQGARGYTF. CDR3 bases: TGTGCCAGCATGAGACAGGGGGCGCGGGGCTACACCTTC.

CDR3 amino acids: CASSLSVTGRDYGYTF. The CDR3 nucleotides are TGTGCCAGCAGCTTATCGGTAACAGGGAGAGACTATGGCTACACCTTC. The V call is TRBV7-8, the J call TRBJ1-2, with D possibly matching TRBD1 (6 bases). Germline CDR1 and CDR2: SGHVS and FQNEAQ. The V end lost 2 bases, the J end lost 3 bases, and 16 bases lay between the germline ends. CDR3 length: 16 residues. The complete variable domain, with remaining parts taken from reference TRBV7-8 and TRBJ1-2, reads GAGVSQSPRYKVAKRGQDVALRCDPISGHVSLFWYQQALGQGPEFLTYFQNEAQLDKSGLPSDRFFAERPEGSVSTLKIQRTQQEDSAVYLCASSLSVTGRDYGYTFGSGTRLTVV.

V and J are TRBV4-2 and TRBJ2-7; 12 bases match TRBD1. The CDR3 runs to 16 residues. J was trimmed by 0 bases and V by 4 bases; bases with no gene match: 4. The germline CDR1 and CDR2 sequences are LGHNA and YNFKEQ. In DNA form, the CDR3 reads TGTGCCAGCAGCCCGGGACAGGGGGCCCCCTCCTACGAGCAGTACTTC. The encoded protein is CASSPGQGAPSYEQYF.

V usage is TRBV5-1 and J usage is TRBJ1-2; a weak D match, TRBD1 (6 bases). The CDR3 runs 14 residues. Deletions cut 5 bases from V and 11 bases from J, with 22 bases between. CDR1 is SGHRS and CDR2 is YFSETQ in the germline V gene. This CDR3 reads CASRMRGTSTKYTF. The CDR3 DNA reads as TGCGCCAGCAGAATGAGGGGGACATCCACAAAGTACACCTTC.

The rearrangement uses TRBV6-2 or TRBV6-3 and TRBJ2-5, with TRBD2 matching 7 bases. The CDR3 is made up of 16 amino acids. CDR1 and CDR2 (germline): MNHEY, SVGEGT. V gave up 0 bases and J gave up 2 bases; unmatched junction bases: 6. CDR3: CASSYSHRTSQETQYF. Here the CDR3 DNA reads TGTGCCAGCAGTTACTCGCACCGGACTAGTCAAGAGACCCAGTACTTC.

The chain employs TRBV27 and TRBJ1-5, with TRBD1 matching 7 bases. Unmatched junction bases numbered 8, after V lost 5 bases and J lost 4 bases. This CDR3 spans 15 amino acids. The germline gives CDR1 MNHEY, CDR2 SMNVEV (reference sequence). The CDR3 coding sequence is TGTGCCAGCAGTCCCGGGACAGAAAGAAATCAGCCCCAGCATTTT. It codes for CASSPGTERNQPQHF.

The chain combines TRBV18 with TRBJ2-1; D remains unclear. CDR1 is KGHSH, CDR2 LQKENI, per germline. The germline V and J ends were trimmed by 3 bases and 0 bases, with 12 bases remaining between them. The CDR3 spans 16 residues. CDR3 in amino acids: CASSPTPVFSYNEQFF. For the CDR3, the DNA is TGTGCCAGCTCACCTACGCCAGTTTTCTCCTACAATGAGCAGTTCTTC.

The chain uses TRBV6-5 and TRBJ2-3; 13 nucleotides align to TRBD2. This CDR3 spans 15 amino acids. Unmatched junction bases numbered 2, after V lost 6 bases and J lost 2 bases. The germline V gene encodes CDR1 MNHEY and CDR2 SVGAGI. CDR3 nucleotide sequence: TGTGCCAGCAGACTAGCGGGGGGGTTCACAGATACGCAGTATTTT. The encoded protein is CASRLAGGFTDTQYF.

This chain uses TRBV3-1 (or the pseudogene TRBV3-2) with TRBJ2-7; 8 positions agree with TRBD2. Looked up from germline, CDR1 is LGHDT and CDR2 is YNNKEL (reference sequence). After removal of 4 bases from V and 3 bases from J, the junction contained 11 bases not matched to a gene. The CDR3 runs 16 residues. The CDR3 DNA is TGTGCCAGCAGCCCCTATTTGAGCGGGAGAAACTACGAGCAGTACTTC. Translation: CASSPYLSGRNYEQYF.

This clone appeared a single time. The chain couples TRBV12-3 or TRBV12-4 to TRBJ2-7; 8 positions agree with TRBD1. V lost 8 bases and J lost 7; bases outside the gene matches: 7. The CDR3 runs 12 residues. This chain's CDR3 is CASLQGAGEQYF. The DNA of the CDR3 is TGTGCCAGCCTGCAGGGGGCGGGTGAGCAGTACTTC.

The genes are TRBV6-4 and TRBJ2-5; tentatively, D is TRBD2 (6 bases). Germline-derived CDR1 and CDR2 are MRHNA and SNTAGT. The V end lost 6 bases, the J end lost 4 bases, and 15 bases lay between the germline ends. There are 14 residues in the CDR3. The DNA of the CDR3 is TGTGCCAGCAGCCCCCAAGGGGAGGCAGAGACCCAGTACTTC. Translated, it gives CASSPQGEAETQYF.

This rearrangement joins TRBV28 to TRBJ2-7; D not resolved. CDR1 and CDR2 from the germline V gene are MDHEN and SYDVKM. The CDR3 has 12 amino acids. The V end lost 6 bases, the J end lost 4 bases, and 10 bases lay between the germline ends. The CDR3 sequence is CASSQSRYEQYF. The CDR3 DNA reads as TGTGCCAGCAGCCAATCTAGGTACGAGCAGTACTTC. The whole variable domain, remainder taken from reference TRBV28 and TRBJ2-7, is DVKVTQSSRYLVKRTGEKVFLECVQDMDHENMFWYRQDPGLGLRLIYFSYDVKMKEKGDIPEGYSVSREKKERFSLILESASTNQTSMYLCASSQSRYEQYFGPGTRLTVT.

V and J are TRBV3-1 (or the pseudogene TRBV3-2) and TRBJ1-5, with D maybe TRBD1 (5 bases). The CDR3 extends over 14 amino acids. Germline CDR1 reads LGHDT; CDR2 reads YNNKEL (reference sequence). Trimming removed 0 bases at V and 7 bases at J, with 10 bases between. CDR3 DNA sequence: TGTGCCAGCAGCCAAGATGGGGGGGTACAGCCCCAGCATTTT. Its translation: CASSQDGGVQPQHF.

Only a few counts were recorded for this clone. This chain links TRBV27 with TRBJ1-1; D remains ambiguous. V was shortened by 3 bases and J by 6 bases, with 17 bases between the two germline ends. The germline gives CDR1 MNHEY, CDR2 SMNVEV (reference sequence). The CDR3 loop spans 15 amino acids. DNA of the CDR3: TGTGCCAGCAGTTTGCGAGGCAGCCCGCCCGCTGAAGCTTTCTTT. It specifies CASSLRGSPPAEAFF.